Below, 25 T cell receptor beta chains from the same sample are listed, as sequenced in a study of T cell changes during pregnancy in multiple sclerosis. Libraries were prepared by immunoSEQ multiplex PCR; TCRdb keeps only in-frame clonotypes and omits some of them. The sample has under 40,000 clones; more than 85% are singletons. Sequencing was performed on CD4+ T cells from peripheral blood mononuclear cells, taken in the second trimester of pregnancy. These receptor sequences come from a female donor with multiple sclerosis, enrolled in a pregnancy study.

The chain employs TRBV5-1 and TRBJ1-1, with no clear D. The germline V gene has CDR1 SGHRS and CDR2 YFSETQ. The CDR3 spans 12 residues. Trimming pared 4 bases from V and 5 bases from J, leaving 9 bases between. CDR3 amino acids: CASSALETEAFF. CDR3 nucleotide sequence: TGCGCCAGCAGCGCATTGGAGACTGAAGCTTTCTTT.

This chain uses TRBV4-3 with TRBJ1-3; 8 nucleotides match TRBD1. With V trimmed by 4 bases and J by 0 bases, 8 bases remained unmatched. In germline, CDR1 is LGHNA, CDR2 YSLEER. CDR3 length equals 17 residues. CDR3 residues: CASSPHPGTGSGNTIYF. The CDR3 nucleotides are TGCGCCAGCAGCCCCCACCCCGGGACAGGCTCTGGAAACACCATATATTTT.

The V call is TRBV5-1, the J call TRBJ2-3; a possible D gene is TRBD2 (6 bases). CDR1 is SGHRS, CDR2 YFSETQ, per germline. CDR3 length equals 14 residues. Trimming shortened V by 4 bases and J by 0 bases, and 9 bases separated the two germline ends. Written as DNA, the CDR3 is TGCGCCAGCAGCGCGACTAGTAGCACAGATACGCAGTATTTT. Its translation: CASSATSSTDTQYF.

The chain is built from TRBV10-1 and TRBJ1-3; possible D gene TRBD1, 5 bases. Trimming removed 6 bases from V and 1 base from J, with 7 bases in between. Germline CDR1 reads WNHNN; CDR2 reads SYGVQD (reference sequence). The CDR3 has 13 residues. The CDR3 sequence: CASRAGSGNTIYF. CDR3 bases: TGCGCCAGCAGAGCAGGGTCTGGAAACACCATATATTTT.

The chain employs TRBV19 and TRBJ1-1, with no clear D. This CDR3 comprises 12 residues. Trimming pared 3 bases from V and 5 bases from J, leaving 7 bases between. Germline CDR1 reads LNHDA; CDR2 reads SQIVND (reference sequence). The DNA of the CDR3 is TGTGCCAGTAGTATCAGAGGGACTGAAGCTTTCTTT. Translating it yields CASSIRGTEAFF. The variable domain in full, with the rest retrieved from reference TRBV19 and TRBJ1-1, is DGGITQSPKYLFRKEGQNVTLSCEQNLNHDAMYWYRQDPGQGLRLIYYSQIVNDFQKGDIAEGYSVSREKKESFPLTVTSAQKNPTAFYLCASSIRGTEAFFGQGTRLTVV.

The CDR3 nucleotides read TGCGCCAGCAGTATAGGACTAGCAGTCTCCGAGCAGTACTTC. Translated, it gives CASSIGLAVSEQYF. The chain couples TRBV5-1 to TRBJ2-7, with 8 bases fitting TRBD2. With 5 bases clipped from V and 6 bases from J, the junction kept 10 bases outside the gene matches. The CDR3 consists of 14 residues. In germline, CDR1 is SGHRS, CDR2 YFSETQ.

DNA of the CDR3: TGTGCCAGCAGCCTAAGCCGGGGGACCGGGGAGCTGTTTTTT. Translated: CASSLSRGTGELFF. The V gene is TRBV11-2, the J gene TRBJ2-2, with D tentatively TRBD2 (6 bases). This CDR3 has 14 residues. Trimming pared 5 bases from V and 5 bases from J, leaving 12 bases between. Looked up from germline, CDR1 is SGHAT and CDR2 is FQNNGV.

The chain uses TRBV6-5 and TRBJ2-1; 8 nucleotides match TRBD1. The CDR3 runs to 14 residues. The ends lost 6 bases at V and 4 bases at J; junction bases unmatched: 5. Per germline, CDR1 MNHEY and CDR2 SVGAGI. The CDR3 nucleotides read TGTGCCAGCAGAGGGGACAGGTATTACAATGAGCAGTTCTTC. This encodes CASRGDRYYNEQFF.

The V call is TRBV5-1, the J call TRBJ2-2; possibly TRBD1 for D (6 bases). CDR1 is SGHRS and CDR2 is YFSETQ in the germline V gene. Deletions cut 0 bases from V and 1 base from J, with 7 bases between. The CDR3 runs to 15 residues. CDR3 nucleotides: TGCGCCAGCAGCTTGGCGGGACAGAACACCGGGGAGCTGTTTTTT. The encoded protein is CASSLAGQNTGELFF.

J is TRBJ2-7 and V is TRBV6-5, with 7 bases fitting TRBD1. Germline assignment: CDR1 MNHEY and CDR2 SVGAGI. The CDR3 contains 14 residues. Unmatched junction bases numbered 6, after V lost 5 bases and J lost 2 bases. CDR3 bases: TGTGCCAGCAGTCTACAGGGACAGACCTACGAGCAGTACTTC. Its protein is CASSLQGQTYEQYF.

The CDR3 coding sequence is TGTGCCAGCCTAGCCGGGAGAGGAGACACTGAAGCTTTCTTT. It translates to CASLAGRGDTEAFF. The V and J genes are TRBV6-1 and TRBJ1-1; D remains unclear. The CDR3 covers 14 residues. The germline V and J ends were trimmed by 8 bases and 3 bases, with 16 bases remaining between them. Per the germline V gene, CDR1 is MNHNS and CDR2 is SASEGT.

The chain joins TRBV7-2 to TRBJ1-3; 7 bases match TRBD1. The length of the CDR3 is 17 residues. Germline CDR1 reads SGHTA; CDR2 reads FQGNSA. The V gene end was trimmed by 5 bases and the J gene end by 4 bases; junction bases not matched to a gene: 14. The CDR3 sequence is CASSPQTGFVDGNTIYF. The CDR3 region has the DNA TGTGCCAGCAGCCCCCAGACAGGGTTTGTTGACGGAAACACCATATATTTT.

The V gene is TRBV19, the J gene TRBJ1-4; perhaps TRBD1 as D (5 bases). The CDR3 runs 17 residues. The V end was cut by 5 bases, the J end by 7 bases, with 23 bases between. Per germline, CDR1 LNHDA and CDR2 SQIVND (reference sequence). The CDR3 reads CASSPPYQGVIGEKLFF. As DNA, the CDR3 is TGTGCCAGTAGTCCCCCTTATCAGGGCGTGATAGGTGAAAAACTGTTTTTT.

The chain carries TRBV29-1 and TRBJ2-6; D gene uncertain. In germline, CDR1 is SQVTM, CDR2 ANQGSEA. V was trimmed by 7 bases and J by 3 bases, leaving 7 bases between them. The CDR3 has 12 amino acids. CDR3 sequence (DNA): TGCAGCGCCCGCGGTGGGGCCAACGTCCTGACTTTC. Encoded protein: CSARGGANVLTF.

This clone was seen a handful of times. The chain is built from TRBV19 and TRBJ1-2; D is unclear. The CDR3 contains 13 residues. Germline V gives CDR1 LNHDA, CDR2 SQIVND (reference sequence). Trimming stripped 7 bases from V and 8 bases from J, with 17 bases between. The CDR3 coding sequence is TGTGCCAGTACGAGGACGCCGCCGGGGGGCTACACCTTC. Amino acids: CASTRTPPGGYTF.

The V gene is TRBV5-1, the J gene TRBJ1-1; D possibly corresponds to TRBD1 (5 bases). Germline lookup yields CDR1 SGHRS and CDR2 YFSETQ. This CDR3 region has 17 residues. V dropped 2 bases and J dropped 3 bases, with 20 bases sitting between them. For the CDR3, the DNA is TGCGCCAGCAGCTTAGACGGGACCCAGCGGAGGGACACTGAAGCTTTCTTT. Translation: CASSLDGTQRRDTEAFF. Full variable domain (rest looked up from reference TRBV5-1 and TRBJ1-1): KAGVTQTPRYLIKTRGQQVTLSCSPISGHRSVSWYQQTPGQGLQFLFEYFSETQRNKGNFPGRFSGRQFSNSRSEMNVSTLELGDSALYLCASSLDGTQRRDTEAFFGQGTRLTVV.

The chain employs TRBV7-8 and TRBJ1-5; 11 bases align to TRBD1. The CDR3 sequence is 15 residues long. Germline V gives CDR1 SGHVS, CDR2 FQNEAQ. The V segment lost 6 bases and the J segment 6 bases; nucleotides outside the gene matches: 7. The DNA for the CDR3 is TGTGCCAGCAGTTCCGGGACAGGGGGGAGTCAGCCCCAGCATTTT. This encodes CASSSGTGGSQPQHF.

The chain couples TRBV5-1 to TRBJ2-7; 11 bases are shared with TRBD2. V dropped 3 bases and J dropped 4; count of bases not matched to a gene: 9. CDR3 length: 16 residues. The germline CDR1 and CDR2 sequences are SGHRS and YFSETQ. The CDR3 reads CASSSGGTSGRYEQYF. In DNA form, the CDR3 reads TGCGCCAGCAGCTCAGGAGGGACTAGCGGACGATACGAGCAGTACTTC.

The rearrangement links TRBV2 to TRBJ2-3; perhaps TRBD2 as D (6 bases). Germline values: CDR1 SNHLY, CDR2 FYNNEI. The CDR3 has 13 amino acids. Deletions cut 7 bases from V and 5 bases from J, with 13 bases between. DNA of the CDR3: TGTGCCAGCACCCCCCTGCGGGGAGATACGCAGTATTTT. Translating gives CASTPLRGDTQYF. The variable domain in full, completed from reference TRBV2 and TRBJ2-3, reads EPEVTQTPSHQVTQMGQEVILRCVPISNHLYFYWYRQILGQKVEFLVSFYNNEISEKSEIFDDQFSVERPDGSNFTLKIRSTKLEDSAMYFCASTPLRGDTQYFGPGTRLTVL.

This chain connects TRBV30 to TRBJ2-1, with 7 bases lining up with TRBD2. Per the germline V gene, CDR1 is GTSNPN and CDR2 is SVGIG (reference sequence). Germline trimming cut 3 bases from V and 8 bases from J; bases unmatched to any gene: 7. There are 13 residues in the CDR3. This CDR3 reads CAWSVLREHEQFF. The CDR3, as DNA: TGTGCCTGGAGCGTTCTGCGGGAGCATGAGCAGTTCTTC.

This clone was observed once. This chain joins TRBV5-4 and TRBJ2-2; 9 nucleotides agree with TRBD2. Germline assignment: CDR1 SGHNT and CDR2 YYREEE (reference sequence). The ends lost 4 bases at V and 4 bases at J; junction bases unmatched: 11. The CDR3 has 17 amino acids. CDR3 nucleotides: TGTGCCAGCAGCGGAGGGGGGCTAGCGGGGATCACCGGGGAGCTGTTTTTT. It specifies CASSGGGLAGITGELFF. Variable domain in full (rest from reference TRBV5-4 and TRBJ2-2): ETGVTQSPTHLIKTRGQQVTLRCSSQSGHNTVSWYQQALGQGPQFIFQYYREEENGRGNFPPRFSGLQFPNYSSELNVNALELDDSALYLCASSGGGLAGITGELFFGEGSRLTVL.

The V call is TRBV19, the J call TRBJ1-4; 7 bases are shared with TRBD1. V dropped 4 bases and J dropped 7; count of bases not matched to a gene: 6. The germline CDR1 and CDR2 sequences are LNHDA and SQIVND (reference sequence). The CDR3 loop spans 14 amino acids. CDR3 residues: CASSTGAGGEKLFF. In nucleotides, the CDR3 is TGTGCCAGTAGTACTGGGGCAGGGGGTGAAAAACTGTTTTTT.

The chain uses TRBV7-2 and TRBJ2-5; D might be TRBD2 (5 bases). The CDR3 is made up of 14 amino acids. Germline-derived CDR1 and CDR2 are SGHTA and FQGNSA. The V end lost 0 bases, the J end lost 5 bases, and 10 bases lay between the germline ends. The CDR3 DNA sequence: TGTGCCAGCAGCTTAGCTCGGGATTTGGAGACCCAGTACTTC. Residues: CASSLARDLETQYF.

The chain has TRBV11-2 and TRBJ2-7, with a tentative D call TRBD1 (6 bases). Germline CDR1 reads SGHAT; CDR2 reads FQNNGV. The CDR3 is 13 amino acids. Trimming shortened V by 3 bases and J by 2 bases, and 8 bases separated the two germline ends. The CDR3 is CASSLTGAYEQYF. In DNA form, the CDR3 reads TGTGCCAGCAGCTTGACAGGTGCCTACGAGCAGTACTTC.

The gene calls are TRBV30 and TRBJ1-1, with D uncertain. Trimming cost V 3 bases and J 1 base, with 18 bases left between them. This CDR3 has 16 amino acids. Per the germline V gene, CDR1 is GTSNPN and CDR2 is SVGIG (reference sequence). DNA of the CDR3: TGTGCCTGGAGACGCGGGTCGGGATTGGGGAACACTGAAGCTTTCTTT. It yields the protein CAWRRGSGLGNTEAFF. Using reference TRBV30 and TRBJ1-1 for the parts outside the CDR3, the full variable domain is SQTIHQWPATLVQPVGSPLSLECTVEGTSNPNLYWYRQAAGRGLQLLFYSVGIGQISSEVPQNLSASRPQDRQFILSSKKLLLSDSGFYLCAWRRGSGLGNTEAFFGQGTRLTVV.